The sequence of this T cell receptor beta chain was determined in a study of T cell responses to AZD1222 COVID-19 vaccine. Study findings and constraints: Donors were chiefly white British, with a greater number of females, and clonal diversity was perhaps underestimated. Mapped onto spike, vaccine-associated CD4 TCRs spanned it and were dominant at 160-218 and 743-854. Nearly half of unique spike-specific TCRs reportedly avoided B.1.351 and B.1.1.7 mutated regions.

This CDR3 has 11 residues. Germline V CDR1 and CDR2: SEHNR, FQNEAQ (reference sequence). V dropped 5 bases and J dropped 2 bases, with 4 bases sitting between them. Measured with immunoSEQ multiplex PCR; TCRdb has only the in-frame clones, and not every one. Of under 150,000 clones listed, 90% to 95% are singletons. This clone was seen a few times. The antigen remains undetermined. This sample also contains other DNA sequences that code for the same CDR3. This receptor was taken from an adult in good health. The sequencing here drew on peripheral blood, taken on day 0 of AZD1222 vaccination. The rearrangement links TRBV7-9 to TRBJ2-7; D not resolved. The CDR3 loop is CASSLTYEQYF. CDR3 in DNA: TGTGCCAGCAGCCTAACCTACGAGCAGTACTTC.